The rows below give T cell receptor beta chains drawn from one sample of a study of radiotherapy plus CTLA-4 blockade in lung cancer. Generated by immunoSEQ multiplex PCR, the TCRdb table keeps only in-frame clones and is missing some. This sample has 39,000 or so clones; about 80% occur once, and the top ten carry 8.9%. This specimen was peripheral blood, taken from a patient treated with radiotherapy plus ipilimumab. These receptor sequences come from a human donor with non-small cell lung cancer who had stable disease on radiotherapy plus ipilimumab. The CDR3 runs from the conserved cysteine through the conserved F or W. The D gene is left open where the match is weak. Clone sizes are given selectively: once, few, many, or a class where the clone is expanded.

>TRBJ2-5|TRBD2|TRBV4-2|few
TGTGCCAGCAGCCAAGACCCCAGCGGGGGGAGCGAGACCCAGTACTTC
CASSQDPSGGSETQYF
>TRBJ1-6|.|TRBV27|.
TGTGCCAGCAGTTCCTCGGCAGGGAATAATTCACCCCTCCACTTT
CASSSSAGNNSPLHF
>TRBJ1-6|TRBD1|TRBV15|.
TGTGCCACCAGCGGCGGGACAGGGTTCGATAATTCACCCCTCCACTTT
CATSGGTGFDNSPLHF
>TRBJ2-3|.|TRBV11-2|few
TGTGCCAGCAGCTTAGTAGCCAGGTACACAGATACGCAGTATTTT
CASSLVARYTDTQYF
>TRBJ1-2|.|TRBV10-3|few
TGTGCCATCAGTGACCGCAGGGAGAGTGGCTACACCTTC
CAISDRRESGYTF
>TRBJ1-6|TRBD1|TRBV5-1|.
TGCGCCAGCAGCTTGGATCAGGGGGGATCACCCCTCCACTTT
CASSLDQGGSPLHF
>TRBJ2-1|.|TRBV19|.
TGTGCCAGTAGTCGGGACCGTAGGGAGTTCTTC
CASSRDRREFF
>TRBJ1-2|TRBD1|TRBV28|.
TGTGCCAGCAGTTCGGACAGGGGGCGGGGCTACACCTTC
CASSSDRGRGYTF
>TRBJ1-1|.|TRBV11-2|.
TGTGCCAGCAGCTCCAAGAACACTGAAGCTTTCTTT
CASSSKNTEAFF
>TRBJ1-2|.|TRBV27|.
TGTGCCAGCAGCCGGCGGAGAGGATCAACTAACTATGGCTACACCTTC
CASSRRRGSTNYGYTF
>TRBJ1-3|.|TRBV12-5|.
TGTGCTAGTGTCATCAGGGGAGGTGGAAACACCATATATTTT
CASVIRGGGNTIYF
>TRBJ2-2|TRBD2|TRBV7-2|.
TGTGCCAGCAGCTTTAGCGGGACTAGCGGGGGGAACACCGGGGAGCTGTTTTTT
CASSFSGTSGGNTGELFF
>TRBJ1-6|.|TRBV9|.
TGTGCCAGCAGCGGACCCAGAAGCTCCTATAATTCACCCCTCCACTTT
CASSGPRSSYNSPLHF
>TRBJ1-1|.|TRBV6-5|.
TGTGCCAGCAGTTACGCAAGTTACACTGAAGCTTTCTTT
CASSYASYTEAFF
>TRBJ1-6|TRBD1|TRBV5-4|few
TGTGCCAGCAGCCCGGGACAGGGGCCCAATCCCCTCCACTTT
CASSPGQGPNPLHF
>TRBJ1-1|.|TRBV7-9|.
TGTGCCAGCAGCCCCGGGCCCAGGACGGGGGGGATGAACACTGAAGCTTTCTTT
CASSPGPRTGGMNTEAFF
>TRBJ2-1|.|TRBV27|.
TGTGCCAGCAGCAGGCCCCCCTACAATGAGCAGTTCTTC
CASSRPPYNEQFF
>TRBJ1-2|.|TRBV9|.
TGTGCCAGCAGAAGAGATAGGGGAGACTATGGCTACACCTTC
CASRRDRGDYGYTF
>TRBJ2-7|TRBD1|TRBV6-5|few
TGTGCCAGCAGTTCCACAGGGGGTGGGTACGAGCAGTACTTC
CASSSTGGGYEQYF
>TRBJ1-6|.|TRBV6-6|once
TGTGCCAGCAGTTACGGGACTAATTCACCCCTCCACTTT
CASSYGTNSPLHF
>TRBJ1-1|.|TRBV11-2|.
TGTGCCAGCAGCTTAGTTCAGGGTGGGGTCCGGTACACTGAAGCTTTCTTT
CASSLVQGGVRYTEAFF
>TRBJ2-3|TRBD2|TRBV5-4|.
TGTGCCAGCAGCTTGATCAAACGGGGGGGTGGAGATACGCAGTATTTT
CASSLIKRGGGDTQYF
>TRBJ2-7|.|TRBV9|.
TGTGCCAGCAGCGTAGATATAGGGGATCCTTACGAGCAGTACTTC
CASSVDIGDPYEQYF
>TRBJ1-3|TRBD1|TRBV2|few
TGTGCCAGCAGTCAACAGGGGGCTTATGGAAACACCATATATTTT
CASSQQGAYGNTIYF
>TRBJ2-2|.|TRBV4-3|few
TGCGCCAGCAGCCAAGCTATTGTGACGACCGGGGAGCTGTTTTTT
CASSQAIVTTGELFF
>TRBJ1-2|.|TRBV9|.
TGTGCCAGCAGCGTAGGGGCAGGGGCCCTCTATGGCTACACCTTC
CASSVGAGALYGYTF
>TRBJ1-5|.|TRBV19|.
TGTGCCAGTAGTATGGGACCCGTAAAGGGGACGAAGAGGAATCAGCCCCAGCATTTT
CASSMGPVKGTKRNQPQHF
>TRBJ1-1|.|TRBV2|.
TGTGCCAGCGGGAGGATCCCTTTGAACACTGAAGCTTTCTTT
CASGRIPLNTEAFF
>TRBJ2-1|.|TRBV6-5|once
TGTGCCAGCAGTCTCGGGACGGGTCTCGCGGTCTTC
CASSLGTGLAVF
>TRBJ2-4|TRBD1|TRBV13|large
TGTGCCAGCAGCCCCGGGACAGAAAAAAACATTCAGTACTTC
CASSPGTEKNIQYF
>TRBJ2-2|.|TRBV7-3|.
TGTGCCAGCAGCTTAATTCCCGGCGGGAACACCGGGGAGCTGTTTTTT
CASSLIPGGNTGELFF
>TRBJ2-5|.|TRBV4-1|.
TGCGCCAGCAGCGAAGGGGGGATCGGAGAGACCCAGTACTTC
CASSEGGIGETQYF
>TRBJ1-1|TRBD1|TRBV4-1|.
TGCGCCAGCAGCCAAGTGACAGGGATGCAATCTGAAGCTTTCTTT
CASSQVTGMQSEAFF
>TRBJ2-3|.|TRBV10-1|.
TGCGCCAGCAGTGAGTCACGGGATACGCAGTATTTT
CASSESRDTQYF
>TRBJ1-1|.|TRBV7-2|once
TGTGCCAGCAGCTTTCCGGGACACGATGAAGCTTTCTTT
CASSFPGHDEAFF
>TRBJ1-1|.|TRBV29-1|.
TGCAGCGTGGTGGACCCTGGTGAAGCTTTCTTT
CSVVDPGEAFF
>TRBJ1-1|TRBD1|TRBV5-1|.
TGCGCCAGCAGCTCCAGACAGGGTGACACTGAAGCTTTCTTT
CASSSRQGDTEAFF
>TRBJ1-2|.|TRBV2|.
TGTGCCAGCAAGGGGGACGGACGTAACTATGGCTACACCTTC
CASKGDGRNYGYTF
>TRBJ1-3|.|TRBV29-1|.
TGCAGCGTTGCTCAGGGAAGCACCATATATTTT
CSVAQGSTIYF
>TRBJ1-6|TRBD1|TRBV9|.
TGTGCCAGCAGCGTAGGGGACAGGAATAATTCACCCCTCCACTTT
CASSVGDRNNSPLHF
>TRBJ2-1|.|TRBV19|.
TGTGCCAGTAGACCTCAGGGTGGGGGAACCAATGAGCAGTTCTTC
CASRPQGGGTNEQFF
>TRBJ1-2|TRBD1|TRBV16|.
TGTGCCAGCAGCCTAAAGACCGGGACAGCGAACTATGGCTACACCTTC
CASSLKTGTANYGYTF
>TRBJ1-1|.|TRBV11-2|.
TGTGCCAGCAGCTTAGATCAGGCTAAGGGCACTGAAGCTTTCTTT
CASSLDQAKGTEAFF
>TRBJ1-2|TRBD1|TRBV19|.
TGTGCCACGCAAACAGGGGGCTCCTATGGCTACACCTTC
CATQTGGSYGYTF
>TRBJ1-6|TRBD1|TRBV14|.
TGTGCCAGCAGCCCCGGACAGGGTGGCAGCTCCTATAATTCACCCCTCCACTTT
CASSPGQGGSSYNSPLHF
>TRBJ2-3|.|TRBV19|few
TGTGCCAGTAGAGAAAGGGTTGTTTCAGATACGCAGTATTTT
CASRERVVSDTQYF
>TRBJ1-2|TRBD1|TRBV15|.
TGTGCCACCAGCAGAGGAGGACAGGGGGCGAGCGGCTACACCTTC
CATSRGGQGASGYTF
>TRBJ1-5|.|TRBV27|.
TGTGCCAGCAGTTTGGGGAGGGTGGGTCAGCCCCAGCATTTT
CASSLGRVGQPQHF